This TCR beta chain was recovered during a study of vaccination effects on CD4 cells after COVID-19. As for this clone: Its antigen is currently unknown.

Antigen-specific CD4+ T cells expanded by the ViraFEST assay with viral peptide pools were then sequenced. CD4+ T cell isolation took place after 10 days of culture. Vaccinees lacked prior SARS-CoV-2 infection and tested negative for nucleocapsid antibodies. Some 2.2 million PBMC per well received about 10 IU/ml IL-2 and about 10 ug/ml peptides in culture. Cultures got half-medium changes with IL-2 on days 3 and 7. Study-wide findings and caveats: Few convalescent patients were included, and no early post-infection timepoints were sampled.

The assay was immunoSEQ multiplex PCR, and TCRdb's table has in-frame clones only and misses some. In the table there are around 21,000 clones, around 62% of which are singletons. V was pared by 0 bases and J by 1 base, with 8 bases of the junction left unmatched. CDR1 KGHSH and CDR2 LQKENI come from the germline V gene. The CDR3 is 17 residues long. Sequenced here: CD4+ T cells from PBMCs cultured with HCoV-NL63 spike peptides, sampled before COVID-19 vaccination. This sequence joins TRBV18 and TRBJ2-7; 8 bases agree with TRBD2. The clonotype comes from a human donor who received a COVID-19 vaccine. CDR3 coding DNA: TGTGCCAGCTCACCACCGGTGGCGGGGGGTTTGTCCTACGAGCAGTACTTC. This encodes CASSPPVAGGLSYEQYF.